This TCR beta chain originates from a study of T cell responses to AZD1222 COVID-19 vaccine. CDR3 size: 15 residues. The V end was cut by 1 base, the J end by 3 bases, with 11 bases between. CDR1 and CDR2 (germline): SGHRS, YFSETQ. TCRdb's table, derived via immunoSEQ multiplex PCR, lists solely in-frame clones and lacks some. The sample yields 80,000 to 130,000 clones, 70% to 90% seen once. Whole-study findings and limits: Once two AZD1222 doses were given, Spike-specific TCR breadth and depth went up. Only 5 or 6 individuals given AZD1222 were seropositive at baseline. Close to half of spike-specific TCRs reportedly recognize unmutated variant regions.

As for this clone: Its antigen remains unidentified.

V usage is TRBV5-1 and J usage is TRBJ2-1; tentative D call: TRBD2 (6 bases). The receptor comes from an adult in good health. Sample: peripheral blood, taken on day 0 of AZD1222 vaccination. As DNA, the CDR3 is TGCGCCAGCAGCTTGTCTAGCGAATACTACAATGAGCAGTTCTTC. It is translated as CASSLSSEYYNEQFF.